These 13 T cell receptor beta chains share one sample of origin, sequenced in a study of Ad26.COV2.S vaccination and SARS-CoV-2 variants. Treatment indicated: approximately 18 received Ad26.COV2.S at low or high dose, single or two shots; roughly 5 received placebo; per-sample allocation not given. Day 63 after the first injection of vaccine or placebo was the sampling time. Profiled with immunoSEQ multiplex PCR; TCRdb holds only in-frame clones, not every one. The table includes 300,000 to 400,000 clones, roughly 84% detected once. The material sequenced was peripheral blood, taken in a trial of Ad26.COV2.S vaccine versus placebo. These receptor sequences come from a person aged 18-65 years who received the Ad26.COV2.S COVID-19 vaccine or a placebo.

CDR3 region: CASNALDGVIKTDTQYF. CDR3 sequence (DNA): TGTGCCAGCAATGCCCTAGACGGCGTGATAAAAACAGATACGCAGTATTTT. This chain joins TRBV2 and TRBJ2-3; no clear D. The CDR3 has 17 residues. Trimming left V 7 bases short and J 3 bases short, with 23 bases between. CDR1 SNHLY and CDR2 FYNNEI come from the germline V gene.

This chain connects TRBV11-2 to TRBJ2-1, with 8 bases lining up with TRBD2. The V gene's germline CDR1 is SGHAT and CDR2 FQNNGV. V lost 0 bases, J lost 3 bases, and 1 base stayed unmatched. The CDR3 is 15 residues long. CDR3 in amino acids: CASSLERGDYNEQFF. The CDR3, as DNA: TGTGCCAGCAGCTTAGAGCGGGGGGACTACAATGAGCAGTTCTTC.

CDR3 protein: CASSPRLEETQYF. The CDR3 DNA reads TGTGCCAGCTCACCAAGGCTAGAAGAGACCCAGTACTTC. The chain couples TRBV18 to TRBJ2-5; D not resolved. The CDR3 is 13 residues long. The V gene's germline CDR1 is KGHSH and CDR2 LQKENI. Trimming pared 2 bases from V and 3 bases from J, leaving 7 bases between. Full variable domain (missing parts from reference TRBV18 and TRBJ2-5): NAGVMQNPRHLVRRRGQEARLRCSPMKGHSHVYWYRQLPEEGLKFMVYLQKENIIDESGMPKERFSAEFPKEGPSILRIQQVVRGDSAAYFCASSPRLEETQYFGPGTRLLVL.

The chain carries TRBV6-2 or TRBV6-3 and TRBJ1-2; possible D gene TRBD1, 6 bases. The CDR3 is 15 residues long. Per the germline V gene, CDR1 is MNHEY and CDR2 is SVGEGT. V lost 0 bases and J lost 4, with 12 bases in between. CDR3 amino acids: CASSYSGGRIYGYTF. CDR3 DNA sequence: TGTGCCAGCAGTTACTCCGGGGGGCGGATCTATGGCTACACCTTC.

The chain recombines TRBV7-2 with TRBJ2-3; 7 positions agree with TRBD1. Per germline, CDR1 SGHTA and CDR2 FQGNSA. The CDR3 runs to 15 residues. The V gene end was trimmed by 5 bases and the J gene end by 0 bases; junction bases not matched to a gene: 5. In nucleotides, the CDR3 is TGTGCCAGCAGCGCCAGGGGGATTAGCACAGATACGCAGTATTTT. Amino acids: CASSARGISTDTQYF.

This rearrangement joins TRBV5-4 to TRBJ2-1; D possibly corresponds to TRBD2 (5 bases). This CDR3 is 15 amino acids long. Looked up from germline, CDR1 is SGHNT and CDR2 is YYREEE (reference sequence). V gave up 0 bases and J gave up 9 bases, with 16 bases separating them. CDR3 in amino acids: CASSLDQTGLGEQFF. DNA of the CDR3: TGTGCCAGCAGCTTGGACCAGACCGGACTCGGTGAGCAGTTCTTC.

The chain has TRBV3-1 (or the pseudogene TRBV3-2) and TRBJ2-3; 10 nucleotides match TRBD2. CDR3 length: 15 residues. V trimming: 5 bases; J trimming: 2 bases; junction bases outside the gene matches: 4. Germline loops: CDR1 LGHDT, CDR2 YNNKEL (reference sequence). The CDR3 loop reads CASSKTSGATDTQYF. The CDR3 bases are TGTGCCAGCAGCAAAACTAGCGGGGCCACAGATACGCAGTATTTT.

The V call is TRBV24-1, the J call TRBJ2-7; 8 bases line up with TRBD2. The CDR3 is 16 residues long. V shed 9 bases, J shed 1 base, and the junction held 13 bases outside the gene matches. Per germline, CDR1 KGHDR and CDR2 SFDVKD. CDR3 DNA: TGTGCCACCCCAGCTCTACGGGGGGGTGTGTCCTACGAGCAGTACTTC. Encoded protein: CATPALRGGVSYEQYF.

The chain has TRBV3-1 (or the pseudogene TRBV3-2) and TRBJ2-7, with D perhaps TRBD2 (5 bases). The CDR3 is 15 amino acids. Between the trimmed V and J ends, which lost 7 bases and 1 base, there was a span of 17 bases. Per the germline V gene, CDR1 is LGHDT and CDR2 is YNNKEL (reference sequence). CDR3 DNA sequence: TGTGCCAGCACTCAAGGGAGAGTGGGATCCTACGAGCAGTACTTC. Translated, it gives CASTQGRVGSYEQYF.

V usage is TRBV3-1 (or the pseudogene TRBV3-2) and J usage is TRBJ1-5, with 9 bases aligning to TRBD1. CDR1 is LGHDT, CDR2 YNNKEL, per germline (reference sequence). After removal of 4 bases from V and 7 bases from J, the junction contained 11 bases not matched to a gene. This CDR3 is 16 amino acids long. The CDR3 region is CASSRRDREGGQPQHF. CDR3 DNA sequence: TGTGCCAGCAGCCGCCGGGACAGGGAGGGAGGCCAGCCCCAGCATTTT.

The chain is built from TRBV27 and TRBJ2-7, with TRBD1 identical over 9 bases. The CDR3 loop spans 15 amino acids. Germline loops: CDR1 MNHEY, CDR2 SMNVEV (reference sequence). Trimming cost V 4 bases and J 2 bases; bases outside gene matches: 6. The CDR3 protein is CASSYGQGFPYEQYF. The DNA for the CDR3 is TGTGCCAGCAGTTACGGACAGGGGTTTCCCTACGAGCAGTACTTC.

The V gene is TRBV18, the J gene TRBJ2-5, with D possibly being TRBD1 (7 bases). From germline, CDR1 is KGHSH and CDR2 LQKENI. CDR3 length: 14 amino acids. V gave up 6 bases and J gave up 2 bases, with 13 bases separating them. The CDR3 loop is CASSRGQPQETQYF. CDR3 nucleotides: TGTGCCAGCTCGCGGGGACAGCCTCAAGAGACCCAGTACTTC.

The rearrangement links TRBV30 to TRBJ1-1, with D possibly matching TRBD1 (5 bases). This CDR3 is built from 15 residues. Germline V CDR1 and CDR2: GTSNPN, SVGIG (reference sequence). Trimming removed 1 base at V and 4 bases at J, with 16 bases between. The CDR3 loop reads CAWSGSQGFVTEAFF. In DNA, the CDR3 is TGTGCCTGGAGTGGATCTCAGGGTTTCGTCACTGAAGCTTTCTTT.